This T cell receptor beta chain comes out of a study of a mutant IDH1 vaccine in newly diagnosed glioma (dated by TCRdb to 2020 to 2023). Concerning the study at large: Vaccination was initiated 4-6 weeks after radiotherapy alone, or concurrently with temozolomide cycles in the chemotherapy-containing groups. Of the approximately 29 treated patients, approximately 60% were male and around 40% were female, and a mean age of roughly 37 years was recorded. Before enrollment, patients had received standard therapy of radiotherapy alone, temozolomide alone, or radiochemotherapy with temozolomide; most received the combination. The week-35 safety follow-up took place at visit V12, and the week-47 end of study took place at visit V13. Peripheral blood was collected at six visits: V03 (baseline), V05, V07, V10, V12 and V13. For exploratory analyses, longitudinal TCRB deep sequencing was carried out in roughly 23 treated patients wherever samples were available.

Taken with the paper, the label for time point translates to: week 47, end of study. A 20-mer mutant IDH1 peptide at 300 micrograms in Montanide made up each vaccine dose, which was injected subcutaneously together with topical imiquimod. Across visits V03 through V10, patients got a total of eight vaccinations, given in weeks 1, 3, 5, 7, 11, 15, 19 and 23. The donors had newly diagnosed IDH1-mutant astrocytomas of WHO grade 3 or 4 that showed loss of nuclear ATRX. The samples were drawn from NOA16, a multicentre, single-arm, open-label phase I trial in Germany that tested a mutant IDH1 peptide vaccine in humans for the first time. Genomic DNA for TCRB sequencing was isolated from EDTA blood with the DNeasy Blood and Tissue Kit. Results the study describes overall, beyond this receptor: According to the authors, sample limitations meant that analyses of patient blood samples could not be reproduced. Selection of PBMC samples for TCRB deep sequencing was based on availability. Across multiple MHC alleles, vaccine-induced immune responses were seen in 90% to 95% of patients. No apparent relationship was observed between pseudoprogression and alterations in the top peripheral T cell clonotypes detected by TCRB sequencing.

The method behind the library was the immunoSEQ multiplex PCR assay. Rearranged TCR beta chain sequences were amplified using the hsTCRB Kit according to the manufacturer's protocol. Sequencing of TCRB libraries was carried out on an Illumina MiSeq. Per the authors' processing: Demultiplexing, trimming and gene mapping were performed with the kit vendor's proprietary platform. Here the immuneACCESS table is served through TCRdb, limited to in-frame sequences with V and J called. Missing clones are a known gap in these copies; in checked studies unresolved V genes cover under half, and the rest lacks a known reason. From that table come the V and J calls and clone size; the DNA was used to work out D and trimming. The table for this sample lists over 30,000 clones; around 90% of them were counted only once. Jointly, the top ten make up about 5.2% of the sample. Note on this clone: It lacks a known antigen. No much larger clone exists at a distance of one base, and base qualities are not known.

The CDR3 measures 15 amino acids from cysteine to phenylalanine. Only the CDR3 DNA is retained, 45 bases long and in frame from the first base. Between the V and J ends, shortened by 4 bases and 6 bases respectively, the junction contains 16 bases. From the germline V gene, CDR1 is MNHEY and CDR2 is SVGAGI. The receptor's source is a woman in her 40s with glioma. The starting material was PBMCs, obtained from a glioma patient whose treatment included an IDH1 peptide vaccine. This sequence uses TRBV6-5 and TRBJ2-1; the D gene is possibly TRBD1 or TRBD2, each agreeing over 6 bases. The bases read TGTGCCAGCAGTTCCAGAGGGGGGAGTAGCAATGAGCAGTTCTTC. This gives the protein CASSSRGGSSNEQFF.